This TCR beta chain was identified during a study of cytomegalovirus exposure and HLA in healthy donors. Study results and caveats: Usually a TCR sequence was rare, but some public TCRs were found in many donors.

Comment on this clone: The antigen is undetermined.

Amplification used 60 Vbeta primers and 13 Jbeta primers. Method: immunoSEQ multiplex PCR; TCRdb's copy keeps in-frame clones and lacks some. The table lists roughly 240,000 clones, around 80% of them singletons, with around 0.45% in the top ten. Per the germline V gene, CDR1 is SGHTA and CDR2 is FQGTGA. There are 14 residues in the CDR3. The trim removed 5 bases at V and 0 bases at J, leaving 3 bases unmatched. Specimen: PBMCs. The chain has TRBV7-3 and TRBJ2-5; 7 bases align to TRBD1. The clonotype originates from a boy aged 10-17 years in good health and CMV-seronegative. CDR3 nucleotide sequence: TGTGCCAGCAGCGCGACAGGGTACCAAGAGACCCAGTACTTC. Amino acids: CASSATGYQETQYF.